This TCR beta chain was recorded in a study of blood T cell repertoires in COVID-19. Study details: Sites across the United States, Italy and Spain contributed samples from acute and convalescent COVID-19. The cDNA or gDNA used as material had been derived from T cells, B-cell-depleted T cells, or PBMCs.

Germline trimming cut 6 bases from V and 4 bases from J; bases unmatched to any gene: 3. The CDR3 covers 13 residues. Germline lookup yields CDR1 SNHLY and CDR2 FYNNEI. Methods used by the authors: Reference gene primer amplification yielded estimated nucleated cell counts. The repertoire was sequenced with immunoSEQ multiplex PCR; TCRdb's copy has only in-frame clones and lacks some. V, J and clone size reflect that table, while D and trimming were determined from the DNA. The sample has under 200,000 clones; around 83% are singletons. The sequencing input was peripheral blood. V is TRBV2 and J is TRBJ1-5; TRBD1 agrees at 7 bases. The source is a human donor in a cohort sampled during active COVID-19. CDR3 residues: CASRLTGNQPQHF. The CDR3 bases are TGTGCCAGCAGGCTGACAGGGAATCAGCCCCAGCATTTT.